These 9 T cell receptor beta chains were all obtained from the same sample, sequenced in a study of regulatory T cells in long-lasting Graves disease. The authors built TCR beta libraries using iRepertoire HTBI primers and Arm-PCR of CDR3 regions. TCRdb called the multiplex PCR reads again in MiXCR, with one record for every CDR3 protein. This table has some 250,000 distinct CDR3 sequences, about 20% appearing once. Sample time point: newly diagnosed GD, antithyroid drugs for less than 3 months. Construction of the TCR library relied on RNA isolated from PBMCs. The data also belong to a second study, concerning T cells in Graves' hyperthyroidism and ophthalmopathy.

The sequences come from peripheral blood mononuclear cells (PBMCs), collected at new diagnosis, from a patient treated with antithyroid drugs. These receptors were obtained from a woman aged 25 to 45 with Graves disease.

J is TRBJ2-7 and V is TRBV28; 9 bases agree with TRBD2. Trimming at V came to 6 bases and at J to 4 bases, leaving 10 bases not matched to a gene. The CDR3 has 15 residues. Germline V gene sequence: CDR1 MDHEN, CDR2 SYDVKM. CDR3 sequence (DNA): TGTGCCAGCAGGTCGTCACTAGCGGGCCTTTACGAGCAGTACTTC. This encodes CASRSSLAGLYEQYF.

This clonotype was recorded at least ten times. V and J are TRBV10-1 and TRBJ2-7; 7 nucleotides match TRBD1. Trimming at V came to 11 bases and at J to 3 bases, leaving 10 bases not matched to a gene. Germline assignment: CDR1 WNHNN and CDR2 SYGVQD (reference sequence). The CDR3 length is 13 residues. The CDR3: CAGEGQAIYEQYF. The CDR3, as DNA: TGCGCCGGGGAAGGACAGGCGATCTACGAGCAGTACTTC.

This clonotype was observed at least ten times. The CDR3 here is CASSWDRGNYYEQYF. In nucleotides, the CDR3 is TGTGCCAGCAGCTGGGACAGGGGAAACTACTACGAGCAGTACTTC. The chain links TRBV7-9 to TRBJ2-7; TRBD1 matches 10 bases. Trimming at V came to 4 bases and at J to 3 bases, leaving 6 bases not matched to a gene. Germline V gives CDR1 SEHNR, CDR2 FQNEAQ (reference sequence). CDR3 length: 15 residues.

Many counts were recorded for this clonotype. V usage is TRBV20-1 and J usage is TRBJ2-3, with D possibly matching TRBD2 (6 bases). V gave up 1 base and J gave up 9 bases, with 14 bases separating them. Germline V gene sequence: CDR1 DFQATT, CDR2 SNEGSKA (reference sequence). This CDR3 region has 13 residues. The CDR3 is CSARAPFGGTQYF. CDR3 bases: TGCAGTGCTAGAGCTCCGTTTGGGGGGACGCAGTATTTT.

The gene calls are TRBV27 and TRBJ1-4, with D possibly matching TRBD1 (6 bases). The CDR3 runs to 16 residues. Germline CDR1 MNHEY, CDR2 SMNVEV (reference sequence). V lost 1 base, J lost 6 bases, and 15 bases lay in between. The CDR3 DNA reads TGTGCCAGCAGTTTATGGGGCAGGGGATGGGATGAAAAACTGTTTTTT. Translated, it gives CASSLWGRGWDEKLFF.

This clonotype was recorded many times. This chain connects TRBV2 to TRBJ2-4; D gene unclear. The length of the CDR3 is 13 residues. Trimming removed 8 bases from V and 6 bases from J, with 14 bases in between. Germline assignment: CDR1 SNHLY and CDR2 FYNNEI. The CDR3 region is CASQLGGGNIQYF. CDR3 nucleotides: TGTGCCAGCCAACTGGGCGGCGGAAACATTCAGTACTTC.

This clonotype was seen ten or more times. This chain connects TRBV5-1 to TRBJ1-6, with D perhaps TRBD1 (6 bases). The V gene lost 5 bases and the J gene lost 10 bases, with 25 bases spanning the gap. This CDR3 region has 17 residues. CDR1 SGHRS and CDR2 YFSETQ come from the germline V gene. The CDR3 DNA reads TGCGCCAGCAGTCTGAGGGGCCTACCGGGGGCCCGCTCACCCCTCCACTTT. Amino acids: CASSLRGLPGARSPLHF.

The chain combines TRBV6-1 with TRBJ1-5; D perhaps matches TRBD1 (6 bases). V was shortened by 6 bases and J by 5 bases, with 11 bases between the two germline ends. The CDR3 extends over 13 amino acids. CDR1 is MNHNS and CDR2 is SASEGT in the germline V gene. CDR3 region: CASRGTSDQPQHF. The CDR3 nucleotides are TGTGCCAGCAGAGGGACATCTGATCAGCCCCAGCATTTT.

This clonotype was seen repeatedly, ten times or more. The genes are TRBV7-2 and TRBJ2-2; tentatively, D is TRBD2 (5 bases). V lost 1 base to trimming and J lost 6 bases, with 18 bases between them. Germline V gives CDR1 SGHTA, CDR2 FQGNSA. The CDR3 spans 17 residues. Written as DNA, the CDR3 is TGTGCCAGCAGCTTAGGGGCTAGGACTCTCGGCCCCGGGGAGCTGTTTTTT. Translated, it gives CASSLGARTLGPGELFF.